The clone carrying this T cell receptor (beta chain) has just a few counts. Its antigen is still unknown. The record originates from a study of OX40 agonist ivuxolimab in advanced cancers. As for the study in general: Those treated in dose escalation had hepatocellular carcinoma, melanoma, renal cell cancer or head and neck cancer. Findings of the study overall: Expanded clones tended on average to be more numerous among CD8+ T cells than CD4+.

The germline V gene encodes CDR1 SGHRS and CDR2 YFSETQ. The CDR3 is 15 residues long. V was clipped by 2 bases and J by 4 bases; unmatched bases: 4. The assay was immunoSEQ multiplex PCR, and TCRdb's table has in-frame clones only and misses some. This sample has some 95,000 clones, with roughly nine tenths found just once. The rearrangement links TRBV5-1 to TRBJ2-1; the match to TRBD1 covers 9 bases. This sample comprised CD4+ or CD8+ T cells sorted from blood, obtained in a trial of the OX40 agonist ivuxolimab. The sequence was collected from an adult with an advanced solid tumor such as melanoma, head and neck, liver or kidney cancer. The CDR3 region is CASSFSGQGYNEQFF. CDR3 nucleotides: TGCGCCAGCAGCTTCTCGGGACAGGGTTACAATGAGCAGTTCTTC.